Following are 21 T cell receptor beta chains from one sample sequenced in a study of T cells in Graves' hyperthyroidism and ophthalmopathy. RNA transcripts yielded amplified TCR beta CDR3 regions. Carried out on the TCR CDR3, a first-round RT-PCR used the HTBI primer set. Each CDR3 protein is one row after TCRdb ran MiXCR on the multiplex PCR reads. The sample carries around 450,000 distinct CDR3 sequences, roughly 14% recorded once. The sequenced sample was blood. These receptors came from a woman aged 18-29 years with Graves' hyperthyroidism.

The sample holds many counts of this clonotype. The J gene is TRBJ1-3, the V gene TRBV18; D remains ambiguous. Germline values: CDR1 KGHSH, CDR2 LQKENI. V was pared by 0 bases and J by 0 bases, with 6 bases between. The CDR3 covers 15 residues. CDR3 DNA sequence: TGTGCCAGCTCACCACCGCAACGCTCTGGAAACACCATATATTTT. Amino acid sequence: CASSPPQRSGNTIYF. The complete variable domain, with remaining parts taken from reference TRBV18 and TRBJ1-3, reads NAGVMQNPRHLVRRRGQEARLRCSPMKGHSHVYWYRQLPEEGLKFMVYLQKENIIDESGMPKERFSAEFPKEGPSILRIQQVVRGDSAAYFCASSPPQRSGNTIYFGEGSWLTVV.

This clonotype came up many times. The chain employs TRBV12-3 or TRBV12-4 and TRBJ1-5; 8 nucleotides align to TRBD1. CDR3 length: 15 residues. With 5 bases clipped from V and 1 base from J, the junction kept 4 bases outside the gene matches. The CDR3 sequence is CASSGQGKSNQPQHF. The CDR3 nucleotides read TGTGCCAGCAGTGGACAGGGAAAGAGCAATCAGCCCCAGCATTTT.

In this sample, this clonotype turned up once. The chain carries TRBV19 and TRBJ2-3; 7 bases agree with TRBD2. CDR3 length: 13 residues. Trimming took 1 base from V and 5 from J; bases not matched to a gene: 0. Germline V gene data show CDR1 as LNHDA and CDR2 as SQIVND (reference sequence). The CDR3 DNA reads as TGTGCCAGTAGTATAGCGGGGGGAGATACGCAGTATTTT. It is translated as CASSIAGGDTQYF.

Ten or more counts support this clonotype. V and J are TRBV24-1 and TRBJ2-3; D might be TRBD1 or TRBD2, each matching 6 bases. Germline V gene sequence: CDR1 KGHDR, CDR2 SFDVKD. Between the trimmed V and J ends, which lost 4 bases and 0 bases, there was a span of 10 bases. This CDR3 is built from 15 residues. CDR3 DNA: TGTGCCACCAGTGAAGCCGGGGGCAGCACAGATACGCAGTATTTT. This encodes CATSEAGGSTDTQYF.

This clonotype was detected ten times or more. The chain uses TRBV20-1 and TRBJ2-1; 12 bases align to TRBD2. CDR3 length: 15 residues. Trimming removed 4 bases from V and 4 bases from J; junction bases left unmatched: 5. Germline CDR1 and CDR2: DFQATT and SNEGSKA (reference sequence). The CDR3 DNA sequence: TGCAGTGCTACCCTAGCGGGGGGGCCTTACAATGAGCAGTTCTTC. Amino acids: CSATLAGGPYNEQFF.

The table lists this clonotype with many counts. V is TRBV7-9 and J is TRBJ1-2; D remains unclear. Germline V gene lookup returns CDR1 SEHNR and CDR2 FQNEAQ (reference sequence). The V gene lost 2 bases and the J gene lost 6 bases, with 7 bases spanning the gap. The CDR3 length is 12 residues. CDR3 in amino acids: CASSLTAHGYTF. As DNA, the CDR3 is TGTGCCAGCAGCTTAACCGCCCATGGCTACACCTTC.

Many counts were recorded for this clonotype. Being one base from a much bigger clone, this may be a read error. The chain joins TRBV2 to TRBJ2-7, with D hard to call. Germline V lookup: CDR1 SNHLY, CDR2 FYNNEI. V was pared by 2 bases and J by 2 bases, with 1 base between. The CDR3 consists of 11 residues. CDR3 bases: TGTGCCAGCAGTGAACCCTACGAGCAGTACTTC. Its protein is CASSEPYEQYF. The full variable domain, its missing parts supplied by reference TRBV2 and TRBJ2-7, is EPEVTQTPSHQVTQMGQEVILRCVPISNHLYFYWYRQILGQKVEFLVSFYNNEISEKSEIFDDQFSVERPDGSNFTLKIRSTKLEDSAMYFCASSEPYEQYFGPGTRLTVT.

This clonotype was picked up many times. The genes are TRBV10-3 and TRBJ2-5; D not certain. Germline CDR1 and CDR2: ENHRY and SYGVKD. V was cut by 2 bases and J by 4 bases, with 17 bases left in between. The CDR3 has 16 residues. The CDR3 DNA sequence: TGTGCCATCAGTGAGAAGGAAGGAGCGAAGGCAGAGACCCAGTACTTC. Its translation: CAISEKEGAKAETQYF.

This clonotype has a count of ten or more. The chain couples TRBV12-3 or TRBV12-4 to TRBJ1-2; the D gene is possibly TRBD1 (5 bases). This CDR3 region has 12 residues. V shed 2 bases and J shed 8 bases, with 9 bases lying between them. The CDR3, as DNA: TGTGCCAGCAGTTTACACGGGGACGGCTACACCTTC. Translation gives CASSLHGDGYTF.

The V gene is TRBV7-2, the J gene TRBJ1-1, with 8 nucleotides matching TRBD1. The ends lost 3 bases at V and 4 bases at J; junction bases unmatched: 10. Germline V gives CDR1 SGHTA, CDR2 FQGNSA. The CDR3 sequence is 16 residues long. CDR3 loop: CASSFGQGSQFTEAFF. As DNA, the CDR3 is TGTGCCAGCAGCTTCGGACAGGGAAGTCAGTTCACTGAAGCTTTCTTT.

Ten or more counts support this clonotype. This CDR3 reads CASSGSSPDTQYF. CDR3 in DNA: TGTGCCAGCAGCGGGTCTTCGCCGGATACGCAGTATTTT. The chain recombines TRBV3-1 with TRBJ2-3; D ambiguous. Germline V CDR1 and CDR2: LGHDT, YNNKEL (reference sequence). Trimming took off 5 bases at V and 6 bases at J, with 12 bases between the two ends. The length of the CDR3 is 13 residues.

This clonotype was observed at least ten times. This sequence joins TRBV27 and TRBJ2-1; D gene ambiguous. Trimming stripped 8 bases from V and 5 bases from J, with 13 bases between. This CDR3 has 13 amino acids. CDR1 is MNHEY and CDR2 is SMNVEV in the germline V gene (reference sequence). The CDR3 sequence: CASGNRVHNEQFF. DNA for the CDR3: TGTGCCAGCGGTAACCGGGTCCACAATGAGCAGTTCTTC.

On this clonotype: A much larger clone sits a single nucleotide away, making a read error possible. Lacking the conserved final phenylalanine or tryptophan, this CDR3 likely reflects a read error. CDR3 amino acids: CASSQVVSRQETTYEQYL. The CDR3 coding sequence is TGCGCCAGCAGCCAGGTCGTCTCGAGACAGGAAACTACCTACGAGCAGTACCTC. V gene TRBV4-1 combines with J gene TRBJ2-7, with TRBD1 as a possible D gene (6 bases). V was shortened by 3 bases and J by 2 bases, with 23 bases between the two germline ends. The CDR3 is 18 amino acids. From germline, CDR1 is MGHRA and CDR2 YSYEKL.

This clonotype was seen many times. This chain uses TRBV20-1 with TRBJ2-3; the match to TRBD2 covers 16 bases. Unmatched junction bases numbered 14, after V lost 6 bases and J lost 2 bases. This CDR3 contains 19 residues. Germline V lookup: CDR1 DFQATT, CDR2 SNEGSKA (reference sequence). The CDR3 DNA reads TGCAGTGCGGAGTCCCCAGGGACTAGCGGGGGGGCTAACACAGATACGCAGTATTTT. Its protein is CSAESPGTSGGANTDTQYF.

This clonotype appeared many times. This chain connects TRBV6-1 to TRBJ2-5, with D possibly matching TRBD2 (7 bases). The CDR3 is 14 residues long. Germline assignment: CDR1 MNHNS and CDR2 SASEGT. The V end was cut by 8 bases, the J end by 4 bases, with 17 bases between. The CDR3 sequence is CASGQGGGGETQYF. The CDR3 region has the DNA TGTGCCAGCGGGCAAGGGGGGGGTGGAGAGACCCAGTACTTC.

This clonotype was seen many times. J is TRBJ2-1 and V is TRBV20-1; no reliable D call. Deletions cut 3 bases from V and 10 bases from J, with 13 bases between. Germline-derived CDR1 and CDR2 are DFQATT and SNEGSKA (reference sequence). The CDR3 covers 12 residues. The DNA for the CDR3 is TGCAGTGCTAGGACGCCCCAAGTAGAGCAGTTCTTC. It codes for CSARTPQVEQFF.

The sample holds a few counts of this clonotype. The rearrangement joins TRBV14 to TRBJ2-1; the D gene is possibly TRBD2 (6 bases). The germline V gene has CDR1 SGHDN and CDR2 FVKESK. V lost 1 base to trimming and J lost 12 bases, with 16 bases between them. CDR3 length: 14 residues. This CDR3 is CASSQGNSGQTQFF. The CDR3 coding sequence is TGTGCCAGCAGCCAAGGAAATAGCGGACAAACGCAGTTCTTC.

In this sample, this clonotype turned up many times. The J gene is TRBJ1-1, the V gene TRBV27; maybe TRBD1 (6 bases). Germline V CDR1 and CDR2: MNHEY, SMNVEV (reference sequence). V lost 2 bases, J lost 3 bases, and 19 bases lay in between. This CDR3 has 17 amino acids. The CDR3 region has the DNA TGTGCCAGCAGTTTACACCGCTACAGGGTGGGGGACACTGAAGCTTTCTTT. It codes for CASSLHRYRVGDTEAFF.

The table lists this clonotype with many counts. The chain combines TRBV12-3 or TRBV12-4 with TRBJ2-3; the D is unclear. Trimming cost V 1 base and J 2 bases, with 10 bases left between them. CDR3 length: 15 residues. The CDR3 loop reads CASSLDRAFTDTQYF. For the CDR3, the DNA is TGTGCCAGCAGTTTAGACAGAGCCTTCACAGATACGCAGTATTTT.

This clonotype was seen only a few times. CDR3 bases: TGTGCCACCAGGGATACAGGGATTCGGTACTTC. This encodes CATRDTGIRYF. The genes are TRBV24-1 and TRBJ2-5; weak D call: TRBD1 (6 bases). The CDR3 is made up of 11 amino acids. Germline V CDR1 and CDR2: KGHDR, SFDVKD. Trimming shortened V by 7 bases and J by 13 bases, and 15 bases separated the two germline ends.

This clonotype was detected many times. The gene calls are TRBV30 and TRBJ1-4; 7 bases line up with TRBD1. Germline V gene data show CDR1 as GTSNPN and CDR2 as SVGIG (reference sequence). Trimming removed 1 base from V and 5 bases from J; junction bases left unmatched: 7. This CDR3 region has 15 residues. The chain's CDR3 is CAWSGGGQRNEKLFF. CDR3 nucleotides: TGTGCCTGGAGTGGGGGGGGACAGCGAAATGAAAAACTGTTTTTT.